The 19 T cell receptor beta chains given below trace back to one sample, sequenced in a study of OX40 agonist ivuxolimab in advanced cancers. The library was produced with the immunoSEQ multiplex PCR assay. Sourced from immuneACCESS, this table was stored by TCRdb with only in-frame sequences that have V and J called. A share of the clones is absent; for the studies checked, an unresolved V gene accounts for under half, and the remainder has no known explanation. Within this sample are tens of thousands of clones, with roughly 83% of them counted one time only. Around an eighth of the sample is in the top ten clones. The sequencing here drew on CD4+ or CD8+ T cells sorted from blood, taken in a trial of the OX40 agonist ivuxolimab. These receptors came from an adult with an advanced solid tumor such as melanoma, head and neck, liver or kidney cancer.

The rearrangement joins TRBV4-1 to TRBJ2-3; a possible D gene is TRBD2 (7 bases). The V end was cut by 4 bases, the J end by 5 bases, with 13 bases between. Per germline, CDR1 MGHRA and CDR2 YSYEKL. CDR3 size: 14 residues. The CDR3 here is CASSPEGGLDTQYF. CDR3 nucleotides: TGCGCCAGCAGCCCAGAGGGGGGGCTAGATACGCAGTATTTT.

The rearrangement joins TRBV7-6 to TRBJ2-7, with D possibly TRBD2 on 6 matching bases. Per germline, CDR1 SGHVS and CDR2 FNYEAQ. The CDR3 extends over 14 amino acids. The ends were cut back, 3 bases at V and 2 bases at J, with 11 bases in the middle. For the CDR3, the DNA is TGTGCCAGCAGCTTTATGGAGGGGCCCTACGAGCAGTACTTC. Translated, it gives CASSFMEGPYEQYF.

The chain combines TRBV7-2 with TRBJ2-1; possible D gene TRBD2, 6 bases. The V and J ends lost 4 bases and 8 bases respectively, with 18 bases between them. Germline lookup yields CDR1 SGHTA and CDR2 FQGNSA. The CDR3 length is 15 residues. The CDR3 DNA reads as TGTGCCAGCAGCTCCACCCCCCGCGGGAATGATGAGCAGTTCTTC. Translated: CASSSTPRGNDEQFF.

V gene TRBV30 combines with J gene TRBJ1-5; D gene unclear. Germline-derived CDR1 and CDR2 are GTSNPN and SVGIG (reference sequence). The CDR3 length is 14 residues. Deletions cut 2 bases from V and 4 bases from J, with 12 bases between. This chain's CDR3 is CAWSIGNFNQPQHF. For the CDR3, the DNA is TGTGCCTGGAGTATCGGCAACTTTAATCAGCCCCAGCATTTT.

The gene calls are TRBV19 and TRBJ1-1, with D tentatively TRBD1 (5 bases). Germline assignment: CDR1 LNHDA and CDR2 SQIVND (reference sequence). V shed 4 bases and J shed 2 bases, with 20 bases lying between them. The CDR3 extends over 17 amino acids. CDR3 in amino acids: CASSTGAGEWGNTEAFF. CDR3 DNA: TGTGCCAGTAGTACCGGGGCGGGGGAGTGGGGTAACACTGAAGCTTTCTTT. The variable domain in full, completed from reference TRBV19 and TRBJ1-1, reads DGGITQSPKYLFRKEGQNVTLSCEQNLNHDAMYWYRQDPGQGLRLIYYSQIVNDFQKGDIAEGYSVSREKKESFPLTVTSAQKNPTAFYLCASSTGAGEWGNTEAFFGQGTRLTVV.

This sequence joins TRBV6-6 and TRBJ2-2, with D possibly being TRBD2 (6 bases). Trimming cost V 7 bases and J 6 bases, with 21 bases left between them. The CDR3 runs to 16 residues. Per germline, CDR1 MNHNY and CDR2 SVGAGI (reference sequence). CDR3 sequence reads: CASISSGGWLAGELFF. The CDR3 DNA sequence: TGTGCCAGCATCTCCTCCGGAGGGTGGCTCGCCGGGGAGCTGTTTTTT.

The rearrangement uses TRBV30 and TRBJ2-1, with 9 bases that match TRBD2. From germline, CDR1 is GTSNPN and CDR2 SVGIG (reference sequence). This CDR3 comprises 15 residues. V shed 2 bases, J shed 8 bases, and the junction held 10 bases outside the gene matches. CDR3 nucleotides: TGTGCCTGGAGTTCCCCGGGACTAGCTAGGTATGAGCAGTTCTTC. Translation gives CAWSSPGLARYEQFF.

This clone was found a few times. The rearrangement joins TRBV29-1 to TRBJ2-5; D uncertain. Germline assignment: CDR1 SQVTM and CDR2 ANQGSEA. This CDR3 region has 10 residues. V was pared by 6 bases and J by 7 bases, with 9 bases between. This CDR3 is CSVGEWTQYF. CDR3 DNA: TGCAGCGTAGGCGAATGGACCCAGTACTTC.

This clone came up a few times. This sequence joins TRBV15 and TRBJ2-7, with D unclear. Germline CDR1 LNHNV, CDR2 YYDKDF (reference sequence). Trimming shortened V by 5 bases and J by 2 bases, and 10 bases separated the two germline ends. The CDR3 spans 13 residues. This CDR3 reads CATSRWGTYEQYF. The CDR3 region has the DNA TGTGCCACCAGCCGATGGGGTACCTACGAGCAGTACTTC.

The CDR3 DNA follows: TGTGCCAGCGACGGATACCTGGGCTACACCTTC. Translating it yields CASDGYLGYTF. The chain has TRBV19 and TRBJ1-2; D is uncertain. The germline V and J ends were trimmed by 9 bases and 8 bases, with 13 bases remaining between them. The CDR3 extends over 11 amino acids. Germline V gene data show CDR1 as LNHDA and CDR2 as SQIVND (reference sequence).

The CDR3 sequence: CASSLGHLNSPLHF. For the CDR3, the DNA is TGCGCCAGCAGCTTGGGACACCTCAATTCACCCCTCCACTTT. This chain links TRBV5-1 with TRBJ1-6; D is unclear. Germline CDR1 and CDR2: SGHRS and YFSETQ. The V end was cut by 0 bases, the J end by 7 bases, with 8 bases between. This CDR3 comprises 14 residues. The entire variable domain, with the rest obtained from reference TRBV5-1 and TRBJ1-6, is as follows: KAGVTQTPRYLIKTRGQQVTLSCSPISGHRSVSWYQQTPGQGLQFLFEYFSETQRNKGNFPGRFSGRQFSNSRSEMNVSTLELGDSALYLCASSLGHLNSPLHFGNGTRLTVT.

This clone was seen only once. The rearrangement uses TRBV6-6 and TRBJ1-3, with unresolved D. The germline V and J ends were trimmed by 3 bases and 3 bases, with 6 bases remaining between them. The CDR3 has 13 residues. In germline, CDR1 is MNHNY, CDR2 SVGAGI (reference sequence). CDR3: CASSYKGGNTIYF. DNA for the CDR3: TGTGCCAGCAGTTATAAGGGTGGAAACACCATATATTTT.

This sequence joins TRBV2 and TRBJ2-7; 7 nucleotides agree with TRBD2. The CDR3 has 15 amino acids. The trim removed 7 bases at V and 2 bases at J, leaving 11 bases unmatched. The germline gives CDR1 SNHLY, CDR2 FYNNEI. CDR3 in DNA: TGTGCCAGCACCGCTCCGAGGGAGGGGACCTACGAGCAGTACTTC. Its translation is CASTAPREGTYEQYF.

V and J are TRBV6-5 and TRBJ1-4; weak D call: TRBD1 (6 bases). Germline lookup yields CDR1 MNHEY and CDR2 SVGAGI. Trimming cost V 6 bases and J 15 bases, with 14 bases left between them. The CDR3 is 11 amino acids. Here the CDR3 reads CASRGDIALFF. The CDR3 DNA is TGTGCCAGCAGGGGGGACATCGCTTTGTTTTTT.

The chain carries TRBV20-1 and TRBJ1-5; D ambiguous. Germline CDR1 DFQATT, CDR2 SNEGSKA (reference sequence). The CDR3 is 11 amino acids. The V end was cut by 5 bases, the J end by 9 bases, with 11 bases between. The DNA for the CDR3 is TGCAGTGCTCGTCTCGCCGGGCCCCAGCATTTT. Protein product: CSARLAGPQHF.

Here the CDR3 reads CASRSPATAETQYF. CDR3 nucleotides: TGTGCCAGCCGTTCCCCCGCTACGGCAGAGACCCAGTACTTC. The chain recombines TRBV2 with TRBJ2-5, with D uncertain. Per the germline V gene, CDR1 is SNHLY and CDR2 is FYNNEI. The CDR3 spans 14 residues. The V end was cut by 8 bases, the J end by 4 bases, with 17 bases between.

The V and J genes are TRBV6-6 and TRBJ1-1; D is unclear. This CDR3 has 15 amino acids. Germline CDR1 reads MNHNY; CDR2 reads SVGAGI (reference sequence). The V end was cut by 0 bases, the J end by 1 base, with 9 bases between. DNA of the CDR3: TGTGCCAGCAGTTACTCGGGAAGAGGGAACACTGAAGCTTTCTTT. This encodes CASSYSGRGNTEAFF.

CDR3 DNA sequence: TGTGCCAGCAGTGCCCCAGGGACTAGCGGATACAATGAGCAGTTCTTC. Amino acids: CASSAPGTSGYNEQFF. This rearrangement joins TRBV2 to TRBJ2-1, with 11 bases identical to TRBD2. The V gene end was trimmed by 4 bases and the J gene end by 4 bases; junction bases not matched to a gene: 6. This CDR3 is built from 16 residues. Germline V gene lookup returns CDR1 SNHLY and CDR2 FYNNEI. Complete variable domain (other parts from reference TRBV2 and TRBJ2-1): EPEVTQTPSHQVTQMGQEVILRCVPISNHLYFYWYRQILGQKVEFLVSFYNNEISEKSEIFDDQFSVERPDGSNFTLKIRSTKLEDSAMYFCASSAPGTSGYNEQFFGPGTRLTVL.

This chain connects TRBV6-4 to TRBJ2-2, with unresolved D. The CDR3 runs 14 residues. Trimming removed 3 bases from V and 6 bases from J, with 11 bases in between. Looked up from germline, CDR1 is MRHNA and CDR2 is SNTAGT. The CDR3 protein is CASSESTESGELFF. In DNA, the CDR3 is TGTGCCAGCAGTGAGTCCACGGAATCCGGGGAGCTGTTTTTT.